The 9 T cell receptor beta chains below all came from one sample that was sequenced in a study of lymphopenia after photon versus proton radiotherapy. TCRdb keeps only in-frame clones here, not all; method: immunoSEQ multiplex PCR. The sample has approximately 15,000 clones, approximately 80% seen once. Here the sequenced sample was peripheral blood, taken from a patient treated with photon-based radiotherapy. These receptor sequences come from a man over 45 with gastric cancer.

In DNA form, the CDR3 reads TGTGCCAGCACCTCCCAGGGACAGGGGGGGGAGAAGCAGTTCTTC. Translation gives CASTSQGQGGEKQFF. The J gene is TRBJ2-1, the V gene TRBV7-3; TRBD1 matches 11 bases. Unmatched junction bases numbered 13, after V lost 7 bases and J lost 11 bases. Looked up from germline, CDR1 is SGHTA and CDR2 is FQGTGA. The CDR3 length is 15 residues.

The rearrangement joins TRBV5-6 to TRBJ2-5; 9 bases map to TRBD2. Per the germline V gene, CDR1 is SGHDT and CDR2 is YYEEEE. With 2 bases clipped from V and 4 bases from J, the junction kept 15 bases outside the gene matches. This CDR3 is 18 amino acids long. This chain's CDR3 is CASSLRSLLAGKGETQYF. The CDR3 DNA sequence: TGTGCCAGCAGCTTAAGATCTTTGCTAGCGGGGAAAGGAGAGACCCAGTACTTC. The full variable domain, rest sourced from reference TRBV5-6 and TRBJ2-5, is DAGVTQSPTHLIKTRGQQVTLRCSPKSGHDTVSWYQQALGQGPQFIFQYYEEEERQRGNFPDRFSGHQFPNYSSELNVNALLLGDSALYLCASSLRSLLAGKGETQYFGPGTRLLVL.

The CDR3 DNA reads as TGTGCCAGCTCCCTCAGGGACCCTGAAGCTTTCTTT. Encoded protein: CASSLRDPEAFF. This chain joins TRBV18 and TRBJ1-1, with D possibly TRBD1 on 5 matching bases. Trimming took off 6 bases at V and 6 bases at J, with 11 bases between the two ends. The CDR3 has 12 amino acids. Germline V gene data show CDR1 as KGHSH and CDR2 as LQKENI.

The chain has TRBV5-5 and TRBJ2-2; 13 bases match TRBD2. Germline lookup yields CDR1 SGHKS and CDR2 YYEKEE (reference sequence). V shed 5 bases, J shed 5 bases, and the junction held 3 bases outside the gene matches. This CDR3 contains 15 residues. CDR3: CASSGTSGVTGELFF. CDR3 DNA sequence: TGTGCCAGCAGTGGGACTAGCGGGGTTACCGGGGAGCTGTTTTTT.

The chain employs TRBV18 and TRBJ2-7, with D possibly TRBD2 on 6 matching bases. CDR3 length equals 15 residues. Germline values: CDR1 KGHSH, CDR2 LQKENI. V lost 6 bases and J 7 bases, leaving 22 bases between the germline ends. The CDR3 bases are TGTGCCAGCTCCCATGCGGGGCCCGCTAGTTGGGAGCAGTACGTC. This gives the protein CASSHAGPASWEQYV.

This chain connects TRBV7-3 to TRBJ2-1, with 10 bases that match TRBD1. J was trimmed by 6 bases and V by 6 bases; bases with no gene match: 5. Germline values: CDR1 SGHTA, CDR2 FQGTGA. This CDR3 is 14 amino acids long. CDR3 in DNA: TGTGCCAGCAGTCCGGACAGGGGGGGCAATGAGCAGTTCTTC. It specifies CASSPDRGGNEQFF.

The rearrangement joins TRBV5-6 to TRBJ2-7; D is uncertain. Germline CDR1 reads SGHDT; CDR2 reads YYEEEE. Trimming left V 4 bases short and J 6 bases short, with 8 bases between. The CDR3 contains 11 residues. CDR3 amino acids: CASSRTREQYF. The CDR3 DNA reads TGTGCCAGCAGCCGGACCCGCGAGCAGTACTTC. Full variable domain (outside the CDR3, taken from reference TRBV5-6 and TRBJ2-7): DAGVTQSPTHLIKTRGQQVTLRCSPKSGHDTVSWYQQALGQGPQFIFQYYEEEERQRGNFPDRFSGHQFPNYSSELNVNALLLGDSALYLCASSRTREQYFGPGTRLTVT.

A word on this clone: Other nucleotide sequences in the sample specify the same CDR3. The rearrangement links TRBV11-3 to TRBJ1-3, with TRBD1 matching 9 bases. The CDR3 extends over 15 amino acids. CDR1 is SGHNT, CDR2 YENEEA, per germline. V dropped 5 bases and J dropped 2; count of bases not matched to a gene: 4. CDR3 sequence: CASSPGQGPGNTIYF. CDR3 bases: TGTGCCAGCAGCCCGGGACAGGGACCTGGAAACACCATATATTTT.

This chain links TRBV2 with TRBJ2-2; no reliable D call. From germline, CDR1 is SNHLY and CDR2 FYNNEI. The CDR3 has 15 residues. With 1 base removed from V and 7 bases from J, the gap between germline ends came to 13 bases. The CDR3: CASSEDTMRGGELFF. The CDR3 DNA reads TGTGCCAGCAGTGAAGATACTATGCGTGGCGGGGAGCTGTTTTTT.